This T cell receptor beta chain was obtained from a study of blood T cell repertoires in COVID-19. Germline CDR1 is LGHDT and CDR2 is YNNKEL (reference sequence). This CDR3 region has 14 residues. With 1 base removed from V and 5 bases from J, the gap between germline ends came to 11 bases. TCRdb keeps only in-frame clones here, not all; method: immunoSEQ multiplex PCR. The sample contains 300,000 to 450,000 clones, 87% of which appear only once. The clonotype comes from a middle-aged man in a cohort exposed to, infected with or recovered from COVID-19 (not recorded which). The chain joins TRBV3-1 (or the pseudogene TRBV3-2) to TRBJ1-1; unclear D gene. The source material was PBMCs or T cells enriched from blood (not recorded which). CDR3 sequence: CASSQVNRATEAFF. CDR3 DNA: TGTGCCAGCAGCCAAGTAAATCGAGCAACTGAAGCTTTCTTT.